This T cell receptor beta chain was profiled in a study of T cells in Graves' hyperthyroidism and ophthalmopathy. Thyroid ultrasound, orbital computed tomography, clinical symptoms, and serum thyroxine and TRAb underpinned diagnoses. Amplification of TCR beta CDR3 regions was performed using RNA transcripts as template. HTBI primers drove first-round RT-PCR of the TCR CDR3. TCRdb reprocessed the multiplex PCR reads via MiXCR and lists one record per CDR3 protein. The sample records 90,000 to 120,000 distinct CDR3 sequences, roughly 15% being singletons. This CDR3 has 15 amino acids. The V gene's germline CDR1 is LNHNV and CDR2 YYDKDF (reference sequence). V gave up 5 bases and J gave up 4 bases, with 17 bases separating them. This clonotype appeared many times.

The V gene is TRBV15, the J gene TRBJ1-2, with D perhaps matching TRBD1 (5 bases). Sequences were obtained from blood. The sequence came from a woman aged 50 to 60 with Graves' hyperthyroidism. As DNA, the CDR3 is TGTGCCACCAGCTCCCGGCCGGGGGGGAGCTATGGCTACACCTTC. Its translation is CATSSRPGGSYGYTF.